The clone carrying this T cell receptor (beta chain) was seen repeatedly, ten times or more. The sample comes from a study of T cells in Graves' hyperthyroidism and ophthalmopathy. TCR beta CDR3 region amplification was performed from RNA transcripts. Carried out on the TCR CDR3, a first-round RT-PCR used the HTBI primer set. From the multiplex PCR reads, TCRdb called clonotypes with MiXCR, one entry per CDR3 protein. This table has 300,000 to 400,000 distinct CDR3 sequences, about 14% appearing once. CDR3 length: 12 residues. V gave up 6 bases and J gave up 5 bases, with 11 bases separating them. The germline V gene encodes CDR1 MNHNS and CDR2 SASEGT.

This clonotype was obtained from a woman aged 25 to 39 with Graves' ophthalmopathy. Material for sequencing was blood. V and J are TRBV6-1 and TRBJ2-7; no reliable D call. CDR3 sequence reads: CASRMSANEQYF. The CDR3 nucleotides read TGTGCCAGCAGGATGTCGGCGAACGAGCAGTACTTC.